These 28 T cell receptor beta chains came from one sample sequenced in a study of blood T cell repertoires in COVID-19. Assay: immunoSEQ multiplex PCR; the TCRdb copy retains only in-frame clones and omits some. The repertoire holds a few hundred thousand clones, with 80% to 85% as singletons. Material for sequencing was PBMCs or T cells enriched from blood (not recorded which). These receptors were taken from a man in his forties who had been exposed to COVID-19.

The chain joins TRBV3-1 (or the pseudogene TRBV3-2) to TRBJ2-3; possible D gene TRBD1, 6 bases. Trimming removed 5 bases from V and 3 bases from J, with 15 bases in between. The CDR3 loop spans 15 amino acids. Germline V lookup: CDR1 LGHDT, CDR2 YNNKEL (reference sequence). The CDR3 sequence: CASSLVWGPTDTQYF. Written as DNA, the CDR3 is TGTGCCAGCAGCTTGGTGTGGGGGCCAACAGATACGCAGTATTTT.

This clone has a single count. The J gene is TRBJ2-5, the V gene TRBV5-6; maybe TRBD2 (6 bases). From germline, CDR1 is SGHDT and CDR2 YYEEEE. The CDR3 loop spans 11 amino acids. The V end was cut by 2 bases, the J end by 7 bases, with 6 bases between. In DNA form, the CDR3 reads TGTGCCAGCAGCTTCGGGGGGACCCAGTACTTC. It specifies CASSFGGTQYF.

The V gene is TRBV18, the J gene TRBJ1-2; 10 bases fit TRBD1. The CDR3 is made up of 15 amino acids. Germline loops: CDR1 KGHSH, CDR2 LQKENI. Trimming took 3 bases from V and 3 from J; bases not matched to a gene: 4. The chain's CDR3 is CASSPRTGGDYGYTF. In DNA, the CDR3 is TGTGCCAGCTCACCCAGGACAGGGGGGGACTATGGCTACACCTTC.

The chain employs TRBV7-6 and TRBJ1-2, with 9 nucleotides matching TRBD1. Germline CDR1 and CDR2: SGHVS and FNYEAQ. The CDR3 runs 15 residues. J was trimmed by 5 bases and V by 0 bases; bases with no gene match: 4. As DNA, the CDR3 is TGTGCCAGCAGCTTAGCCCCCGGGACAGGGTATGGCTACACCTTC. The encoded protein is CASSLAPGTGYGYTF.

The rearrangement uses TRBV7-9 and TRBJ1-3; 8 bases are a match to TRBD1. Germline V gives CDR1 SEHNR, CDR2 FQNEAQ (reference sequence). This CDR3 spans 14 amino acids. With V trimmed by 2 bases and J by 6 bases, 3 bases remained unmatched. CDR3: CASSLQGAPNTIYF. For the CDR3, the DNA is TGTGCCAGCAGCTTACAGGGGGCCCCAAACACCATATATTTT.

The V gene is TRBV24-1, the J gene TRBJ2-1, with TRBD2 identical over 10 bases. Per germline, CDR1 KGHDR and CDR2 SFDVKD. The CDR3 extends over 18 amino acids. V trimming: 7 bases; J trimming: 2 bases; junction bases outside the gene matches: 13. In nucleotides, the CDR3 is TGTGCCACCAGCCCCAACGGACTAGCGGAGGAACCCTACAATGAGCAGTTCTTC. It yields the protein CATSPNGLAEEPYNEQFF.

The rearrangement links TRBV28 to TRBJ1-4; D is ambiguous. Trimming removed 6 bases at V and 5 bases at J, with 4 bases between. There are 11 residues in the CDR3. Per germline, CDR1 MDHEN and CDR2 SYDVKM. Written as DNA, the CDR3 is TGTGCCAGCAGACAAAATGAAAAACTGTTTTTT. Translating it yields CASRQNEKLFF.

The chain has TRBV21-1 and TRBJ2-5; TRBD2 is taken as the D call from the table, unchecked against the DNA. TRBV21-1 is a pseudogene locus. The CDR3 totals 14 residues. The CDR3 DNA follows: TGTGCCAGCAGCCAACCGGGGTACCAAGAGACCCAGTACTTC. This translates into CASSQPGYQETQYF.

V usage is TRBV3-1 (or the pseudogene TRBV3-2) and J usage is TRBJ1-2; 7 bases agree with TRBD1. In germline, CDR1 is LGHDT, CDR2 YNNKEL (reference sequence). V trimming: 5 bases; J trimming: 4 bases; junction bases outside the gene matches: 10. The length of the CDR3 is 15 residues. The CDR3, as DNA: TGTGCCAGCAGCTTAGATGCTGACAGGGCCTATGGCTACACCTTC. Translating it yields CASSLDADRAYGYTF.

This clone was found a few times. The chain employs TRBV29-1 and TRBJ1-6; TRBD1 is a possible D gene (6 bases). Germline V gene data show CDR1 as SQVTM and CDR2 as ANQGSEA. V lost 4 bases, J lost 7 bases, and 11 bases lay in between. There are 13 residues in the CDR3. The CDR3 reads CSVGAGANSPLHF. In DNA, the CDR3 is TGCAGCGTTGGGGCAGGGGCAAATTCACCCCTCCACTTT. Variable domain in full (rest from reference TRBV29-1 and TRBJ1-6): SAVISQKPSRDICQRGTSLTIQCQVDSQVTMMFWYRQQPGQSLTLIATANQGSEATYESGFVIDKFPISRPNLTFSTLTVSNMSPEDSSIYLCSVGAGANSPLHFGNGTRLTVT.

The CDR3, as DNA: TGTGCCAGCAGCAATACAGGGCCAGGGAAAGGAGAGACCCAGTACTTC. Its protein product is CASSNTGPGKGETQYF. This chain uses TRBV27 with TRBJ2-5; D perhaps matches TRBD1 (6 bases). From germline, CDR1 is MNHEY and CDR2 SMNVEV (reference sequence). Between the trimmed V and J ends, which lost 6 bases and 4 bases, there was a span of 21 bases. This CDR3 contains 16 residues.

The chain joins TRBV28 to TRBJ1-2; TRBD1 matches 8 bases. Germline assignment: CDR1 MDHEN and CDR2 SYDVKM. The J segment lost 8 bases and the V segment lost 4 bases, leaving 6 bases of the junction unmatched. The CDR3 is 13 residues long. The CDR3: CASSSQGAQGYTF. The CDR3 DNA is TGTGCCAGCAGTTCGCAGGGGGCGCAAGGCTACACCTTC.

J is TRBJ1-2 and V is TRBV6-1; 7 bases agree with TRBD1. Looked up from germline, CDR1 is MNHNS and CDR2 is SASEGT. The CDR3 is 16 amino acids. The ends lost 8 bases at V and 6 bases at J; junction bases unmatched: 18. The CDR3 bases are TGTGCCAGCTGTGGGGCAGGGGGTATCGCCGGTAATGGCTACACCTTC. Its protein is CASCGAGGIAGNGYTF.

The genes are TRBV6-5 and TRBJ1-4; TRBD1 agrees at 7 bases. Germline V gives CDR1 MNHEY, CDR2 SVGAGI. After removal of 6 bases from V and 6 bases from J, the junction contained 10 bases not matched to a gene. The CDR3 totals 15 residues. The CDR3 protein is CASRSTQGMDEKLFF. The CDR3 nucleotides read TGTGCCAGCAGATCAACACAGGGGATGGATGAAAAACTGTTTTTT.

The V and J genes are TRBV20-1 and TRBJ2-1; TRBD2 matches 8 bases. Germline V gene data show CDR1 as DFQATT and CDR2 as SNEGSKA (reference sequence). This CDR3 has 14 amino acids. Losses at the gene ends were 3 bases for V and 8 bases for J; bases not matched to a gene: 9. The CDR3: CSASAGLAVDEQFF. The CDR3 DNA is TGCAGTGCTAGTGCCGGACTAGCCGTCGATGAGCAGTTCTTC.

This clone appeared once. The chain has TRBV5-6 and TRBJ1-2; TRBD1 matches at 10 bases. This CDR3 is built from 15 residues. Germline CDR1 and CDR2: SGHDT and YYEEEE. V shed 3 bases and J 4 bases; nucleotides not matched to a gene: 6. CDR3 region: CASSSGQGTLYGYTF. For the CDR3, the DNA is TGTGCCAGCAGCTCGGGACAGGGGACGCTCTATGGCTACACCTTC. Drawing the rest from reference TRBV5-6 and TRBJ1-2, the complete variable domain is DAGVTQSPTHLIKTRGQQVTLRCSPKSGHDTVSWYQQALGQGPQFIFQYYEEEERQRGNFPDRFSGHQFPNYSSELNVNALLLGDSALYLCASSSGQGTLYGYTFGSGTRLTVV.

DNA for the CDR3: TGTGCCAGCTCCCCCCCTTTGGAAGCGGGAGATCATTACGAGCAGTACTTC. Translation gives CASSPPLEAGDHYEQYF. J is TRBJ2-7 and V is TRBV18, with 8 nucleotides matching TRBD2. The CDR3 contains 17 residues. Germline CDR1 is KGHSH and CDR2 is LQKENI. Losses at the gene ends were 6 bases for V and 4 bases for J; bases not matched to a gene: 17.

CDR3 sequence: CASSQQPGINNQPQHF. DNA of the CDR3: TGTGCCAGCAGTCAACAACCAGGGATAAACAATCAGCCCCAGCATTTT. The V and J genes are TRBV6-4 and TRBJ1-5, with D possibly matching TRBD1 (5 bases). Germline assignment: CDR1 MRHNA and CDR2 SNTAGT. The ends were cut back, 5 bases at V and 3 bases at J, with 17 bases in the middle. The length of the CDR3 is 16 residues.

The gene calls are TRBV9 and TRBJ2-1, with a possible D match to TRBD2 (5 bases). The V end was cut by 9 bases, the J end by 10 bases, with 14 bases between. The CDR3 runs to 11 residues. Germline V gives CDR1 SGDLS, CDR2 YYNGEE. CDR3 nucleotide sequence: TGTGCCACCTTCACTAGGCACGAGCAGTTCTTC. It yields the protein CATFTRHEQFF.

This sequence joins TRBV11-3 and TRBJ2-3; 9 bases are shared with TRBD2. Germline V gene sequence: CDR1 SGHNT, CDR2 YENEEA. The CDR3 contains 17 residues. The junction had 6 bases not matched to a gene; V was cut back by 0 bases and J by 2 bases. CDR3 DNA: TGTGCCAGCAGCTTAGATGGGCTAGCGGGGCTCACAGATACGCAGTATTTT. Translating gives CASSLDGLAGLTDTQYF. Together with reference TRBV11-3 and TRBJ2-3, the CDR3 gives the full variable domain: EAGVVQSPRYKIIEKKQPVAFWCNPISGHNTLYWYLQNLGQGPELLIRYENEEAVDDSQLPKDRFSAERLKGVDSTLKIQPAELGDSAVYLCASSLDGLAGLTDTQYFGPGTRLTVL.

The CDR3 region is CASSIDREGAYNEQFF. The CDR3 DNA follows: TGTGCCAGTAGTATAGATCGTGAAGGGGCATACAATGAGCAGTTCTTC. The chain recombines TRBV19 with TRBJ2-1, with D perhaps matching TRBD1 (5 bases). The germline V gene encodes CDR1 LNHDA and CDR2 SQIVND (reference sequence). This CDR3 has 16 residues. The V end was cut by 0 bases, the J end by 4 bases, with 13 bases between. Looking up the rest from reference TRBV19 and TRBJ2-1 gives the full variable domain: DGGITQSPKYLFRKEGQNVTLSCEQNLNHDAMYWYRQDPGQGLRLIYYSQIVNDFQKGDIAEGYSVSREKKESFPLTVTSAQKNPTAFYLCASSIDREGAYNEQFFGPGTRLTVL.

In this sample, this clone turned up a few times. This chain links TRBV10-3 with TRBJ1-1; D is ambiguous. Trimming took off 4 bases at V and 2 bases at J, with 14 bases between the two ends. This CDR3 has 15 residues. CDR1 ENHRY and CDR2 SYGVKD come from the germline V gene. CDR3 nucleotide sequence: TGTGCCATCAGTGCTTCAGCGGCTTTTAACACTGAAGCTTTCTTT. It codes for CAISASAAFNTEAFF.

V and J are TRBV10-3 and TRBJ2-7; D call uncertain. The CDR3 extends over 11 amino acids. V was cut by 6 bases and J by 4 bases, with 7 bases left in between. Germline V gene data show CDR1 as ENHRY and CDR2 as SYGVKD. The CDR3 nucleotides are TGTGCCATCAGCCCAGGTTACGAGCAGTACTTC. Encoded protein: CAISPGYEQYF.

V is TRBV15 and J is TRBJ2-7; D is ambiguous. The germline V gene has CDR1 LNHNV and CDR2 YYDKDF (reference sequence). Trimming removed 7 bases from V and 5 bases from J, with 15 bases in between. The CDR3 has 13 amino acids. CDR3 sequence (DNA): TGTGCCACCACCACATCTAGTTGGAACGAGCAGTACTTC. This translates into CATTTSSWNEQYF.

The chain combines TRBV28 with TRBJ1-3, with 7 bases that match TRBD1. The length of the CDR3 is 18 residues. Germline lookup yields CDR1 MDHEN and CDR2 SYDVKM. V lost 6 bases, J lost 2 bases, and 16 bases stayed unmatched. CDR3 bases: TGTGCCAGCAGCCGCGGTCGACAGGGCATTTTAGCTGGAAACACCATATATTTT. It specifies CASSRGRQGILAGNTIYF.

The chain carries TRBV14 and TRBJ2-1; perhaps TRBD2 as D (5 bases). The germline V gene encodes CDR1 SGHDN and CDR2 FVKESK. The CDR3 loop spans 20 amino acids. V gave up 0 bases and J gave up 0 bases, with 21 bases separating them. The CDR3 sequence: CASSQEWRWKVSSSYNEQFF. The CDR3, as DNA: TGTGCCAGCAGCCAAGAATGGAGGTGGAAGGTTTCAAGCTCCTACAATGAGCAGTTCTTC.

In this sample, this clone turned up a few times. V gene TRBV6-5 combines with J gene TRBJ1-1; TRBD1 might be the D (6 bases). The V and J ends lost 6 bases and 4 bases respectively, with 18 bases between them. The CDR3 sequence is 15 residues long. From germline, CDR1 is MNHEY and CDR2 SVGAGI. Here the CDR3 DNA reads TGTGCCAGCAGAACCCACCAGGGGACGGTCACTGAAGCTTTCTTT. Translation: CASRTHQGTVTEAFF.

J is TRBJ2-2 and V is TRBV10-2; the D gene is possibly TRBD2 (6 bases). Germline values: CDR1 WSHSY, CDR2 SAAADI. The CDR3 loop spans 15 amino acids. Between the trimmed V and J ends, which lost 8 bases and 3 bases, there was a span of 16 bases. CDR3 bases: TGCGCCAGCGCCTATGGAGGGCCCCACACCGGGGAGCTGTTTTTT. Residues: CASAYGGPHTGELFF.